This T cell receptor (beta chain) is drawn from a study of shared clonotypes between healthy human individuals. TCRdb's copy holds only in-frame clones and misses some; the assay was immunoSEQ multiplex PCR. This table holds 2 million to 3 million clones, approximately 94% found once. CDR3 length equals 16 residues. From germline, CDR1 is SGHAT and CDR2 FQDESV (reference sequence). The junction had 8 bases not matched to a gene; V was cut back by 6 bases and J by 1 base. Study outcomes and limitations: As a rule, naive subsets had a larger estimated richness than memory subsets.

This clone was seen once. The antigen is undetermined. J is TRBJ2-7 and V is TRBV11-1; TRBD1 matches at 11 bases. Sequencing was done on a sample of naive CD4+ T cells from PBMCs. The subset is: CD45RA+ positively selected. The source of this sequence is a young man in good health. Some clones in this sample may be carry-over from other donors' samples. The CDR3 DNA sequence: TGTGCCAGCAGTATCCTCGGGACAGGGGGGTCCTACGAGCAGTACTTC. This encodes CASSILGTGGSYEQYF.